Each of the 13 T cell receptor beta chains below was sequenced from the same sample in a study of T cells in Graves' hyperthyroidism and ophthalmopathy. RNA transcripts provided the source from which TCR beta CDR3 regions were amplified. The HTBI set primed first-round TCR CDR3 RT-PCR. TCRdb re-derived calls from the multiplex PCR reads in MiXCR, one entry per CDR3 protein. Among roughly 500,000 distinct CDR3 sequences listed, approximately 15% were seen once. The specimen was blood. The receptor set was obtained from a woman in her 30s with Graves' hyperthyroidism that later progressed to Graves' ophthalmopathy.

CDR3 in amino acids: CASSRDHSGSWYEQYF. DNA for the CDR3: TGTGCCAGCAGCCGCGACCATAGCGGGAGTTGGTACGAGCAGTACTTC. The chain is built from TRBV7-8 and TRBJ2-7, with TRBD2 matching 9 bases. The CDR3 length is 16 residues. Germline loops: CDR1 SGHVS, CDR2 FQNEAQ. J was trimmed by 4 bases and V by 5 bases; bases with no gene match: 12.

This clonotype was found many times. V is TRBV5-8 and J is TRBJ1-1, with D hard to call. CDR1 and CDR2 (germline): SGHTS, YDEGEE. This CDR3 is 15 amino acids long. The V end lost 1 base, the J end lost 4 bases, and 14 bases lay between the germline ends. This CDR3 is CASSLIVAETTEAFF. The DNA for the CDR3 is TGTGCCAGCAGCTTGATTGTTGCTGAGACCACTGAAGCTTTCTTT.

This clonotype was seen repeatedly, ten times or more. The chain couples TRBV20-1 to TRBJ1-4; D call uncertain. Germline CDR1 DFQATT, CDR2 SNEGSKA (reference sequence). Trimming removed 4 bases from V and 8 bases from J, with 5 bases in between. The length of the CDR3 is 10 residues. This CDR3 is CSATDEKLFF. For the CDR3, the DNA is TGCAGTGCTACGGACGAAAAACTGTTTTTT.

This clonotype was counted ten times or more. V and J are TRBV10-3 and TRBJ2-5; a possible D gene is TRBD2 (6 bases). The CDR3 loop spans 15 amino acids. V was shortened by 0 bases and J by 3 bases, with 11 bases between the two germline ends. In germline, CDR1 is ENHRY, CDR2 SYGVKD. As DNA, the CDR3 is TGTGCCATCAGTGAGTCAAGAGCGGGCAAAGAGACCCAGTACTTC. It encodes CAISESRAGKETQYF.

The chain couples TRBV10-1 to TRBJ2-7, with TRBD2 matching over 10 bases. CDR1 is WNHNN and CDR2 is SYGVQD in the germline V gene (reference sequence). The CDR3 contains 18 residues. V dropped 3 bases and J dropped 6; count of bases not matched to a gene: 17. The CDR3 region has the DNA TGCGCCAGCAGTGACCTTAAGGACCTCTCTAGCGGGAGAGGCGAGCAGTACTTC. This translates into CASSDLKDLSSGRGEQYF.

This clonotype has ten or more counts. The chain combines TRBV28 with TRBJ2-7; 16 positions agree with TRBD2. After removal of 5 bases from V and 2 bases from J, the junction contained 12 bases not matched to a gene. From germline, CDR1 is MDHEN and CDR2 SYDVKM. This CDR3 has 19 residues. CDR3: CASSPGTSGRASVPYEQYF. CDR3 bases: TGTGCCAGCAGTCCCGGGACTAGCGGGAGGGCCTCAGTTCCCTACGAGCAGTACTTC.

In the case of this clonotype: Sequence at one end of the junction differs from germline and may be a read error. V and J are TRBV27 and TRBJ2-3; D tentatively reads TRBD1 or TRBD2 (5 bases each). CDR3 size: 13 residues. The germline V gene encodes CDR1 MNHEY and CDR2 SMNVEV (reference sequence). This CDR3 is CANSLSWGDTQYF. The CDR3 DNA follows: TGTGCCAACAGTTTATCCTGGGGGGATACGCAGTATTTT.

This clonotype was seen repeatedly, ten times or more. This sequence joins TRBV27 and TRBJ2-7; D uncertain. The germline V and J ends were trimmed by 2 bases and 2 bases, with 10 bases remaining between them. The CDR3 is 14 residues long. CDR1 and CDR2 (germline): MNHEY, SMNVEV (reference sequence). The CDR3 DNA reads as TGTGCCAGCAGTTTACTGGGCGGACCCTACGAGCAGTACTTC. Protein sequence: CASSLLGGPYEQYF.

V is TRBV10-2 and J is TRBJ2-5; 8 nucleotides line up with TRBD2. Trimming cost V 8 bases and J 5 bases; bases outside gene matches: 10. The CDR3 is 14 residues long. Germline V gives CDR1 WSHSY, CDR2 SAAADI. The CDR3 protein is CASGMTSAGETQYF. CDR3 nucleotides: TGCGCCAGCGGGATGACTAGCGCCGGGGAGACCCAGTACTTC.

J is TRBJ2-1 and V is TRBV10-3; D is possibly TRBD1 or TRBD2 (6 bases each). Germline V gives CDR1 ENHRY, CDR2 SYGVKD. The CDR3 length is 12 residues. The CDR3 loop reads CASVGGGNEQFF. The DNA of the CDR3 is TGTGCTTCCGTCGGGGGCGGGAATGAGCAGTTCTTC.

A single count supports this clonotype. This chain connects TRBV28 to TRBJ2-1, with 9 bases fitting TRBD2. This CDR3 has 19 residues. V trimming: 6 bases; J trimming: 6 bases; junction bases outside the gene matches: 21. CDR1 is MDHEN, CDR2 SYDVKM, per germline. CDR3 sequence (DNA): TGTGCCAGCAGCTGGGGACTAGCCGTAACAAAGCTTACCAGCAATGAGCAGTTCTTC. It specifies CASSWGLAVTKLTSNEQFF.

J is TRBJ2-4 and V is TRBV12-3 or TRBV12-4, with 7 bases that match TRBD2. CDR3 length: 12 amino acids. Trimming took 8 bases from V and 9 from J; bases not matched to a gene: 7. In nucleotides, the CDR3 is TGTGCCAGCGGGCAGGGCGGGGGCATTCAGTACTTC. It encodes CASGQGGGIQYF.

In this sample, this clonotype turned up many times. The DNA of the CDR3 is TGCAGCGTAGTCCGGGAGACCCAGTACTTC. Protein product: CSVVRETQYF. V and J are TRBV29-1 and TRBJ2-5, with D uncertain. The CDR3 is 10 amino acids. Germline lookup yields CDR1 SQVTM and CDR2 ANQGSEA. The germline V and J ends were trimmed by 6 bases and 5 bases, with 7 bases remaining between them.